Shown below are 27 T cell receptor beta chains from a single sample sequenced in a study of cytomegalovirus exposure and HLA in healthy donors (dated by TCRdb to 2015 to 2018). Libraries were prepared through the immunoSEQ multiplex PCR assay. A mixture of 60 forward primers for TCR Vbeta segments and 13 reverse primers for TCR Jbeta segments was used in the multiplex PCR. Imported from immuneACCESS, the table was reduced by TCRdb to in-frame sequences with V and J called. These copies leave out some clones; in studies compared against another copy, an unresolved V gene accounts for under half, and the cause of the remainder is not known. This sample comprises about 150,000 clones, around 90% of them detected only once. Clones ranked in the top ten supply roughly 0.5% of the sample. Sequenced material: PBMCs. The receptors shown here come from a middle-aged woman in good health and CMV-seronegative.

V is TRBV5-4 and J is TRBJ1-1; TRBD1 matches 7 bases. Germline V gives CDR1 SGHNT, CDR2 YYREEE (reference sequence). Unmatched junction bases numbered 3, after V lost 0 bases and J lost 1 base. The CDR3 totals 15 residues. The CDR3 nucleotides are TGTGCCAGCAGCTTGGCAGGGGGAGGGAACACTGAAGCTTTCTTT. Its translation: CASSLAGGGNTEAFF.

The CDR3 bases are TGCGCCAGCAGCTTGCTGGCGGATGAAAAACTGTTTTTT. Amino acid sequence: CASSLLADEKLFF. This chain links TRBV5-1 with TRBJ1-4; no definite D call. The CDR3 is 13 amino acids. The germline V and J ends were trimmed by 1 base and 6 bases, with 7 bases remaining between them. The germline CDR1 and CDR2 sequences are SGHRS and YFSETQ.

This chain uses TRBV11-2 with TRBJ2-7; 8 bases are a match to TRBD1. This CDR3 contains 14 residues. The V gene's germline CDR1 is SGHAT and CDR2 FQNNGV. V shed 4 bases and J 4 bases; nucleotides not matched to a gene: 6. This CDR3 reads CASSWGDRYYEQYF. For the CDR3, the DNA is TGTGCCAGCAGCTGGGGGGACAGGTATTACGAGCAGTACTTC.

This sequence joins TRBV11-2 and TRBJ2-7, with D possibly being TRBD1 (5 bases). The V gene lost 5 bases and the J gene lost 4 bases, with 15 bases spanning the gap. Germline CDR1 SGHAT, CDR2 FQNNGV. There are 14 residues in the CDR3. The CDR3 DNA reads TGTGCCAGCAGCGGGTGGGAAAACAGGTACGAGCAGTACTTC. This translates into CASSGWENRYEQYF.

This chain links TRBV6-5 with TRBJ1-2, with 9 bases lining up with TRBD1. Germline V gene lookup returns CDR1 MNHEY and CDR2 SVGAGI. Trimming at V came to 2 bases and at J to 8 bases, leaving 6 bases not matched to a gene. The CDR3 is made up of 14 amino acids. This CDR3 is CASSYGQGFSGYTF. The CDR3, as DNA: TGTGCCAGCAGTTACGGACAGGGGTTCTCCGGCTACACCTTC.

The V and J genes are TRBV6-5 and TRBJ2-1, with D unresolved. CDR1 MNHEY and CDR2 SVGAGI come from the germline V gene. The germline V and J ends were trimmed by 5 bases and 0 bases, with 8 bases remaining between them. CDR3 length: 14 amino acids. CDR3 sequence (DNA): TGTGCCAGCAGTAGACTCGGCTCCTACAATGAGCAGTTCTTC. Translation gives CASSRLGSYNEQFF.

This clone was counted a few times. The chain couples TRBV2 to TRBJ1-1; 9 bases line up with TRBD1. The V gene end was trimmed by 7 bases and the J gene end by 7 bases; junction bases not matched to a gene: 10. CDR3 length: 14 amino acids. CDR1 is SNHLY and CDR2 is FYNNEI in the germline V gene. The CDR3: CASTEQGAGGEAFF. CDR3 nucleotides: TGTGCCAGCACGGAACAGGGGGCAGGAGGTGAAGCTTTCTTT.

This clone was seen only a few times. The same CDR3 arises from other DNA sequences in this sample as well. The DNA of the CDR3 is TGTGCCTGGAGTGTCGTCGGGAGATGGGCGACCCAGTACTTC. Protein: CAWSVVGRWATQYF. The rearrangement uses TRBV30 and TRBJ2-5; the D gene is possibly TRBD2 (6 bases). This CDR3 region has 14 residues. With 0 bases removed from V and 7 bases from J, the gap between germline ends came to 15 bases. Germline lookup yields CDR1 GTSNPN and CDR2 SVGIG (reference sequence).

This clone was recorded once. As DNA, the CDR3 is TGTGCCAGCAGCTTAGCCGGAGTCGGGGAGACCCAGTACTTC. Translation: CASSLAGVGETQYF. The chain is built from TRBV7-9 and TRBJ2-5, with D hard to call. V was trimmed by 0 bases and J by 5 bases, leaving 10 bases between them. Germline CDR1 reads SEHNR; CDR2 reads FQNEAQ (reference sequence). The CDR3 is made up of 14 amino acids.

The rearrangement links TRBV5-6 to TRBJ1-2, with a tentative D call TRBD1 (5 bases). From germline, CDR1 is SGHDT and CDR2 YYEEEE. This CDR3 comprises 13 residues. V gave up 3 bases and J gave up 6 bases, with 12 bases separating them. Here the CDR3 reads CASSWLLGDGYTF. The DNA of the CDR3 is TGTGCCAGCAGCTGGCTTTTAGGGGATGGCTACACCTTC.

The chain is built from TRBV10-3 and TRBJ2-7; TRBD2 matches at 12 bases. Germline loops: CDR1 ENHRY, CDR2 SYGVKD. Losses at the gene ends were 3 bases for V and 10 bases for J; bases not matched to a gene: 10. CDR3 size: 15 residues. As DNA, the CDR3 is TGTGCCATCAGTGATTCGACGACTAGCGGGGGTAGTCAGTACTTC. This translates into CAISDSTTSGGSQYF.

This chain joins TRBV6-5 and TRBJ1-1, with TRBD1 as a possible D gene (5 bases). Germline loops: CDR1 MNHEY, CDR2 SVGAGI. The CDR3 runs to 15 residues. V was trimmed by 5 bases and J by 5 bases, leaving 18 bases between them. In DNA, the CDR3 is TGTGCCAGCAGTGTCGAGATTGGGCGGGGGACTGAAGCTTTCTTT. Protein sequence: CASSVEIGRGTEAFF.

The chain has TRBV19 and TRBJ2-5; 9 bases agree with TRBD2. CDR1 and CDR2 from the germline V gene are LNHDA and SQIVND (reference sequence). With 3 bases clipped from V and 6 bases from J, the junction kept 8 bases outside the gene matches. CDR3 size: 15 residues. The CDR3 DNA follows: TGTGCCAGTAGTATTTTAGCGGGAGATATGAAGACCCAGTACTTC. Translation gives CASSILAGDMKTQYF.

V gene TRBV19 combines with J gene TRBJ1-5, with D possibly being TRBD1 (5 bases). CDR1 is LNHDA and CDR2 is SQIVND in the germline V gene (reference sequence). The CDR3 has 16 amino acids. The ends were cut back, 0 bases at V and 4 bases at J, with 13 bases in the middle. The CDR3 DNA is TGTGCCAGTAGTATAGATTGGGGGAGGACAAATCAGCCCCAGCATTTT. The encoded protein is CASSIDWGRTNQPQHF.

The chain couples TRBV4-2 to TRBJ2-1, with D possibly TRBD2 on 6 matching bases. Trimming took 0 bases from V and 7 from J, leaving 25 bases between them. The CDR3 loop spans 19 amino acids. The germline gives CDR1 LGHNA, CDR2 YNFKEQ. The CDR3 sequence: CASSQEGLGLRARENEQFF. CDR3 bases: TGTGCCAGCAGCCAAGAAGGGCTCGGATTGAGAGCCCGGGAGAATGAGCAGTTCTTC.

J is TRBJ2-2 and V is TRBV7-9, with D perhaps matching TRBD2 (5 bases). From germline, CDR1 is SEHNR and CDR2 FQNEAQ (reference sequence). V gave up 3 bases and J gave up 9 bases, with 8 bases separating them. This CDR3 spans 12 amino acids. CDR3 residues: CASSFPTRELFF. The CDR3 bases are TGTGCCAGCAGCTTTCCGACTAGGGAGCTGTTTTTT.

The chain joins TRBV5-5 to TRBJ2-2; D remains ambiguous. The CDR3 has 13 residues. The V gene's germline CDR1 is SGHKS and CDR2 YYEKEE (reference sequence). Trimming took 0 bases from V and 6 from J, leaving 6 bases between them. The CDR3: CASSLATAGELFF. For the CDR3, the DNA is TGTGCCAGCAGCTTGGCAACGGCCGGGGAGCTGTTTTTT. The whole variable domain, remainder taken from reference TRBV5-5 and TRBJ2-2, is DAGVTQSPTHLIKTRGQQVTLRCSPISGHKSVSWYQQVLGQGPQFIFQYYEKEERGRGNFPDRFSARQFPNYSSELNVNALLLGDSALYLCASSLATAGELFFGEGSRLTVL.

The chain uses TRBV28 and TRBJ2-3; D is unclear. V lost 3 bases, J lost 7 bases, and 14 bases lay in between. The CDR3 is made up of 14 amino acids. Per the germline V gene, CDR1 is MDHEN and CDR2 is SYDVKM. As DNA, the CDR3 is TGTGCCAGCAGTTTGGTTTCCCTCCACTATACGCAGTATTTT. Its translation is CASSLVSLHYTQYF. Drawing the rest from reference TRBV28 and TRBJ2-3, the complete variable domain is DVKVTQSSRYLVKRTGEKVFLECVQDMDHENMFWYRQDPGLGLRLIYFSYDVKMKEKGDIPEGYSVSREKKERFSLILESASTNQTSMYLCASSLVSLHYTQYFGPGTRLTVL.

The V call is TRBV2, the J call TRBJ2-1; a weak D match, TRBD2 (6 bases). Germline CDR1 SNHLY, CDR2 FYNNEI. V lost 2 bases and J 4 bases, leaving 9 bases between the germline ends. The CDR3 runs 14 residues. The CDR3 region is CASSETGVYNEQFF. The CDR3 DNA sequence: TGTGCCAGCAGTGAAACGGGAGTTTACAATGAGCAGTTCTTC.

The J gene is TRBJ2-5, the V gene TRBV7-2; no firm D call. The assigned J gene may be wrong: the sequence end matches TRBJ2-7 better. The germline gives CDR1 SGHTA, CDR2 FQGNSA. The CDR3 sequence is 13 residues long. The CDR3 sequence is CASSPQYSYEQYF. For the CDR3, the DNA is TGTGCCAGCAGCCCCCAATACTCCTACGAGCAGTACTTC.

The V call is TRBV9, the J call TRBJ1-6; D uncertain. CDR1 is SGDLS and CDR2 is YYNGEE in the germline V gene. CDR3 size: 13 residues. V dropped 2 bases and J dropped 10 bases, with 10 bases sitting between them. The CDR3 nucleotides read TGTGCCAGCAGCGTCCTCACCGGGTCACCCCTCCACTTT. It specifies CASSVLTGSPLHF.

The rearrangement links TRBV11-2 to TRBJ1-3; TRBD1 might be the D (5 bases). V was trimmed by 6 bases and J by 0 bases, leaving 9 bases between them. CDR1 SGHAT and CDR2 FQNNGV come from the germline V gene. The CDR3 is 14 residues long. DNA for the CDR3: TGTGCCAGCAGTCCAGGGTTCTCTGGAAACACCATATATTTT. Protein: CASSPGFSGNTIYF. The full variable domain, with the rest looked up from reference TRBV11-2 and TRBJ1-3, is EAGVAQSPRYKIIEKRQSVAFWCNPISGHATLYWYQQILGQGPKLLIQFQNNGVVDDSQLPKDRFSAERLKGVDSTLKIQPAKLEDSAVYLCASSPGFSGNTIYFGEGSWLTVV.

The chain links TRBV11-1 to TRBJ2-5; 8 nucleotides line up with TRBD2. The V gene's germline CDR1 is SGHAT and CDR2 FQDESV (reference sequence). This CDR3 spans 15 amino acids. Unmatched junction bases numbered 9, after V lost 5 bases and J lost 4 bases. The CDR3 region is CASSTGTSLAETQYF. Written as DNA, the CDR3 is TGTGCCAGCAGCACCGGGACTAGTCTCGCAGAGACCCAGTACTTC.

A word on this clone: Other DNA sequences within the sample encode an identical CDR3. The gene calls are TRBV7-3 and TRBJ2-2; 9 bases align to TRBD2. Germline V gene lookup returns CDR1 SGHTA and CDR2 FQGTGA. The CDR3 contains 18 residues. The V segment lost 0 bases and the J segment 0 bases; nucleotides outside the gene matches: 5. The CDR3, as DNA: TGTGCCAGCAGCTTAACGCCTAGCGGGGCTGCGAACACCGGGGAGCTGTTTTTT. Encoded protein: CASSLTPSGAANTGELFF.

The chain is built from TRBV27 and TRBJ2-7; 9 nucleotides align to TRBD2. The germline V gene has CDR1 MNHEY and CDR2 SMNVEV (reference sequence). The CDR3 is 14 amino acids. Trimming took 4 bases from V and 5 from J; bases not matched to a gene: 6. CDR3 DNA: TGTGCCAGCAGTTCGGGGACTAGCAGCCACGAGCAGTACTTC. Translation: CASSSGTSSHEQYF.

The chain recombines TRBV2 with TRBJ2-7; 7 nucleotides align to TRBD1. Germline V gene lookup returns CDR1 SNHLY and CDR2 FYNNEI. The ends lost 8 bases at V and 1 base at J; junction bases unmatched: 2. The CDR3 has 12 residues. In DNA, the CDR3 is TGTGCCAGCGACAGGGCGTCCTACGAGCAGTACTTC. Its protein product is CASDRASYEQYF.

J is TRBJ2-3 and V is TRBV7-6; 9 bases align to TRBD2. Germline V CDR1 and CDR2: SGHVS, FNYEAQ. V lost 0 bases, J lost 3 bases, and 10 bases stayed unmatched. The CDR3 has 18 amino acids. CDR3 amino acids: CASSLAPALAGRTDTQYF. CDR3 in DNA: TGTGCCAGCAGCTTAGCCCCGGCGCTAGCGGGAAGGACAGATACGCAGTATTTT.